Listed below are T cell receptor beta chains from one sample, sequenced in a study of cytomegalovirus exposure and HLA in healthy donors. TCRdb keeps only in-frame clones here, not all; method: immunoSEQ multiplex PCR. The table has about 38,000 clones, roughly 85% seen once; the top ten hold 11%. The source material was PBMCs. These receptors were taken from a woman in her 40s in good health and CMV-seropositive. CDR3s include the opening cysteine and the closing phenylalanine or tryptophan. D genes are given only for firm matches. Clone size appears in some rows only: once, few, many, or a class for an expanded clone.

TGTGCCAGCAGCGGACAGATCAATCAGCCCCAGCATTTT CASSGQINQPQHF TRBJ1-5 - TRBV6-1 -
TGTGCCAGCAGAGATCAGGGGCTCGGTGAAAAACTGTTTTTT CASRDQGLGEKLFF TRBJ1-4 - TRBV2 -
TGTGCTAGTGGTATAGGACATTATGGCTACACCTTC CASGIGHYGYTF TRBJ1-2 - TRBV12-5 -
TGTGCCACCAGCAGCAGGTTGGACGAGCAGTACTTC CATSSRLDEQYF TRBJ2-7 - TRBV15 -
TGCGCCAGCAGCCCCCAGTACACAGGGAACACAGATACGCAGTATTTT CASSPQYTGNTDTQYF TRBJ2-3 - TRBV7-9 -
TGTTCCAGCAGCTTCTTCGCCGGGGTAGGGACCGGGGAGCTGTTTTTT CSSSFFAGVGTGELFF TRBJ2-2 - TRBV7-9 once
TGTGCCAGCAGCTTGGCAGGGCCCCCACTACGCGAGCAGTACTTC CASSLAGPPLREQYF TRBJ2-7 - TRBV5-6 -
- CASSSSTGGVYEQYF TRBJ2-7 - TRBV27 -
TGTGCCAGCAGCTCGACCTCCGGGACAGGGGGCGCGAGAGGCTACACCTTC CASSSTSGTGGARGYTF TRBJ1-2 TRBD1 TRBV7-2 -
TGTGCCAGCAGCTTCGACAGGGGGCAATCACCCCTCCACTTT CASSFDRGQSPLHF TRBJ1-6 TRBD1 TRBV7-9 -
TGTGCCAGCAGCTTAAGCGTTGGACGGGACAGCTACGAGCAGTACTTC CASSLSVGRDSYEQYF TRBJ2-7 TRBD1 TRBV7-9 -
TGTGCCAGCTCCCCGACACATTCAATTCCTTCTGGGGCCAACGTCCTGACTTTC CASSPTHSIPSGANVLTF TRBJ2-6 - TRBV18 -
TGTGCCAGTAGTATAGGGACAGGGGTCCCCCAGCATTTT CASSIGTGVPQHF TRBJ1-5 TRBD1 TRBV19 -
TGCGCCAGCAGCGCCCGGGACAGACACACCGGGGAGCTGTTTTTT CASSARDRHTGELFF TRBJ2-2 TRBD1 TRBV5-8 -
TGTGCCAGCAGTTACCCGGACAGCTACGAGCAGTACTTC CASSYPDSYEQYF TRBJ2-7 - TRBV6-5 -
TGTGCCAGCAGGGGGGACAGGGTAATCTATGGCTACACCTTC CASRGDRVIYGYTF TRBJ1-2 TRBD1 TRBV6-1 once
TGTGCCAGCAGCTTAGTACGACAGGGGGCAGGTGGCTACACCTTC CASSLVRQGAGGYTF TRBJ1-2 TRBD1 TRBV7-9 -
TGTGCCAGCAGTTTTCCACAAAATTCACCCCTCCACTTT CASSFPQNSPLHF TRBJ1-6 - TRBV28 -
TGCGCCAGCAGCCAATCCGGGACAGTCGGTTCACCCCTCCACTTT CASSQSGTVGSPLHF TRBJ1-6 TRBD1 TRBV5-1 -
TGTGCCAGCAGCCTCCTTGCGGGGGCCTACAATGAGCAGTTCTTC CASSLLAGAYNEQFF TRBJ2-1 TRBD2 TRBV14 -
TGTGCCAGCAGCTCGACAGGGTACCCTGAAGCTTTCTTT CASSSTGYPEAFF TRBJ1-1 TRBD1 TRBV6-5 -
TGTGCCAGCAGCTTACGGACTACGAACACCGGGGAGCTGTTTTTT CASSLRTTNTGELFF TRBJ2-2 - TRBV7-2 -
TGTGCCAGCAGCTTATCAGGGGCCGAGACCCAGTACTTC CASSLSGAETQYF TRBJ2-5 - TRBV7-8 -
TGTGCCAGCAGTCCCGGGACAGGGGGAGGACAAGAGACCCAGTACTTC CASSPGTGGGQETQYF TRBJ2-5 TRBD1 TRBV27 -
TGCAGTGCTCTGCAGGGCACTGAAGCTTTCTTT CSALQGTEAFF TRBJ1-1 - TRBV20-1 -
TGTGCCAGCGGGACAGGGTTAGGGGTGAACACTGAAGCTTTCTTT CASGTGLGVNTEAFF TRBJ1-1 TRBD1 TRBV19 -
TGCGCCAGCAGCTTGGTAGGGGACAGGCCTCCCAACGAGCAGTACTTC CASSLVGDRPPNEQYF TRBJ2-7 TRBD1 TRBV5-1 -
TGTGCCAGCAGCACTCCGGGACAGGGGAACACCGGGGAGCTGTTTTTT CASSTPGQGNTGELFF TRBJ2-2 TRBD1 TRBV5-4 -
TGTGCCAGAAGCTTGGGACAGGGGCCTGACAATGAGCAGTTCTTC CARSLGQGPDNEQFF TRBJ2-1 TRBD1 TRBV5-3 -
TGTGCCAGTACCCCCGGGACAGCAGTTGAAGCTTTCTTT CASTPGTAVEAFF TRBJ1-1 TRBD1 TRBV19 -
TGTGCCTGGAGTAACGGGGCAGATACGCAGTATTTT CAWSNGADTQYF TRBJ2-3 - TRBV30 -
TGTGCCAGCACCCGAAACGGGGGGCCCCAAGAGACCCAGTACTTC CASTRNGGPQETQYF TRBJ2-5 - TRBV2 -
TGTGCCAGCAGCTCTCGCGCGGGGTACCAAGAGACCCAGTACTTC CASSSRAGYQETQYF TRBJ2-5 - TRBV5-6 -
TGCGCCAGCAGCCCCTCAGGGAGGGGCAATCAGCCCCAGCATTTT CASSPSGRGNQPQHF TRBJ1-5 - TRBV5-1 -
TGTGCCAGCAGCGTAACCGGGGACAGTAACAATGAGCAGTTCTTC CASSVTGDSNNEQFF TRBJ2-1 TRBD1 TRBV9 -
TGTGCCAGCAGTTCCCCAGCGGGGGGGCCGTTGGAGCAGTTCTTC CASSSPAGGPLEQFF TRBJ2-1 TRBD2 TRBV28 once
TGTGCCAGCAGCACGCCAGGGGATGGCTACACCTTC CASSTPGDGYTF TRBJ1-2 - TRBV11-2 -
TGTGCCAGCAGTTCGTACGCAGTCACAGATACGCAGTATTTT CASSSYAVTDTQYF TRBJ2-3 - TRBV6-5 -
TGTGCCGGTCAAGGGGGGGGGAACAATGAGCAGTTCTTC CAGQGGGNNEQFF TRBJ2-1 - TRBV5-4 -